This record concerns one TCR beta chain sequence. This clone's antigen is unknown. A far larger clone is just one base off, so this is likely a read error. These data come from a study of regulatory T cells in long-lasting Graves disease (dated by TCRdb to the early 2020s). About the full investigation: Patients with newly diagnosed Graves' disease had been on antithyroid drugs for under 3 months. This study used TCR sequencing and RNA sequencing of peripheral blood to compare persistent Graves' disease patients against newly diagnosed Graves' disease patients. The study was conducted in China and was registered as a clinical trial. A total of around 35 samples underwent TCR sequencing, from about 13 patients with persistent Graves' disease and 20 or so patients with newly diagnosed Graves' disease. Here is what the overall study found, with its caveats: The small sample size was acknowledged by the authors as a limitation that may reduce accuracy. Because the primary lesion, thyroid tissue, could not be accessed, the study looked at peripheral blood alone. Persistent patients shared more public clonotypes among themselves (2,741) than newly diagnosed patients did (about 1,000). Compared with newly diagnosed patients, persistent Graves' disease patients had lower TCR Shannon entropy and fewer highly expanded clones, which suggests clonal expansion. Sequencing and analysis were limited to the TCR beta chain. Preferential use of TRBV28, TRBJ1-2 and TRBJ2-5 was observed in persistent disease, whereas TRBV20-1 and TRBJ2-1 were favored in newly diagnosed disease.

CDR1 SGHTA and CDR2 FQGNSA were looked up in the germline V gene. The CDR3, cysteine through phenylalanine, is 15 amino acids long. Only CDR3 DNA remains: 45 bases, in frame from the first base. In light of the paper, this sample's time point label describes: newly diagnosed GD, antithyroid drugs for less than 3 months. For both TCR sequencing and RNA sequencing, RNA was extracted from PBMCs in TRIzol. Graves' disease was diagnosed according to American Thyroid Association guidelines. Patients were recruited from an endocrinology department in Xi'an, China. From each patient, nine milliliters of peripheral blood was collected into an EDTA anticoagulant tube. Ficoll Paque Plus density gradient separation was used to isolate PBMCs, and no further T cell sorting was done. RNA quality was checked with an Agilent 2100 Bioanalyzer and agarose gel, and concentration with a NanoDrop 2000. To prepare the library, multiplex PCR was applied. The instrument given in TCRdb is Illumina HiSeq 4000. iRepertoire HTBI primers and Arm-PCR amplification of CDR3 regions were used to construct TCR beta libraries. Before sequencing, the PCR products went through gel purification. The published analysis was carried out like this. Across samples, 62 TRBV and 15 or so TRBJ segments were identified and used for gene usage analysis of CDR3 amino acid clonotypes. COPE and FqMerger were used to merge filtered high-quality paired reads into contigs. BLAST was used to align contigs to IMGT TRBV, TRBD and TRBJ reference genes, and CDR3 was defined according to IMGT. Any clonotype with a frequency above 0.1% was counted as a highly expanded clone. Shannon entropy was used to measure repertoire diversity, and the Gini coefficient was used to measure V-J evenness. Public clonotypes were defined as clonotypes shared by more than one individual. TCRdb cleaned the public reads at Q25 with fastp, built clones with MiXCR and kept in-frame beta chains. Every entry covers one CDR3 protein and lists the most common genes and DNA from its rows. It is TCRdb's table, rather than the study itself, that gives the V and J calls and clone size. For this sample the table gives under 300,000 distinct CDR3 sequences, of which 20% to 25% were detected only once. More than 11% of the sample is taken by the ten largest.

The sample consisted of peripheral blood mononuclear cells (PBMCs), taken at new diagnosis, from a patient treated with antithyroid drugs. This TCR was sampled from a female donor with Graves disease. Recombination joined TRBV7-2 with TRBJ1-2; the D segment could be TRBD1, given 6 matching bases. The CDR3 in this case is CASSPTGQKSYGCTF. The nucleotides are TGTGCCAGCAGCCCTACAGGACAGAAGTCCTATGGCTGCACCTTC.